This T cell receptor (beta chain) was sequenced for a study of T cells in tuberculosis. Libraries were prepared by immunoSEQ multiplex PCR; TCRdb keeps only in-frame clonotypes and omits some of them. The sample shows roughly 34,000 clones, roughly 88% of them seen only once. With regard to this clone: Its antigen remains unidentified.

Study-level results: Smaller alpha distances in active tuberculosis partly reflected shorter CDR3-alpha lengths. Active tuberculosis alpha repertoires lay closer to GMM-specific TCRs than controls'.

Time point reported: new active TB diagnosis, blood taken before or within 7 days of starting treatment. Confirmation came from sputum smear and/or culture positivity for M. tuberculosis. Germline V gives CDR1 SGHTS, CDR2 YDEGEE. V gave up 1 base and J gave up 7 bases, with 6 bases separating them. The length of the CDR3 is 11 residues. Material: PBMCs, obtained at tuberculosis diagnosis. This chain links TRBV5-8 with TRBJ2-7; D perhaps matches TRBD1 (5 bases). The clonotype comes from an adult with tuberculosis. The CDR3 loop is CASSLRGEQYF. In DNA form, the CDR3 reads TGTGCCAGCAGCTTGAGGGGAGAGCAGTACTTC.